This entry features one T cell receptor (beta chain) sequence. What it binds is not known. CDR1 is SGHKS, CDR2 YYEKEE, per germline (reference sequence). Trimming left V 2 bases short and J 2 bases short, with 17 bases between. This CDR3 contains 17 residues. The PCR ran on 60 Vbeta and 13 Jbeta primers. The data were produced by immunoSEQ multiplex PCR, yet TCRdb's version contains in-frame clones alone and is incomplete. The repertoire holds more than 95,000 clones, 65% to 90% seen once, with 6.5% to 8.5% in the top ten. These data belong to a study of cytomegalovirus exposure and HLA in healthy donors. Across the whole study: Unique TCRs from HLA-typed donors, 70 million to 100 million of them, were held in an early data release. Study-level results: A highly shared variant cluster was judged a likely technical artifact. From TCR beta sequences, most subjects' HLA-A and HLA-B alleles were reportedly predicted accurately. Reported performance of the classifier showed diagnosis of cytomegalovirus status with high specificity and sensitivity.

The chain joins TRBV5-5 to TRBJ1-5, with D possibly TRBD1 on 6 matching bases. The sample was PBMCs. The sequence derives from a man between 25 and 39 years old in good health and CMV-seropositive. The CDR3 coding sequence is TGTGCCAGCAGCTTATACACAGGGCTGAAGGGCAATCAGCCCCAGCATTTT. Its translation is CASSLYTGLKGNQPQHF.